These T cell receptor beta chains were read from a single sample in a study of blood T cell repertoires in COVID-19. The method was immunoSEQ multiplex PCR; TCRdb's version includes in-frame clones alone and lacks a portion of them. The sample consists of some 340,000 clones, around 87% of them appearing once. Sequencing used PBMCs or T cells enriched from blood (not recorded which). These receptors originate from a woman aged 25 to 39 who had recovered from COVID-19. The CDR3 runs from the conserved cysteine through the conserved F or W. The order of the fields is CDR3 DNA, CDR3 protein, J gene, clone size, V gene, D gene, CDR3 length. The D gene is left open where the match is weak. Where a row states a size, it is once, few, many or the class of an expanded clone; other rows omit it.

CDR3 DNA: TGTGCCAGCAGTCCAAGGGGGGGCAGGTTAAACACCATATATTTT
CDR3 protein: CASSPRGGRLNTIYF
J gene: TRBJ1-3
clone size: few
V gene: TRBV27
D gene: .
CDR3 length: 15

CDR3 DNA: TGTGCCAGCATCTCGGGGGGATGGTCTCAGCCCCAGCATTTT
CDR3 protein: CASISGGWSQPQHF
J gene: TRBJ1-5
clone size: .
V gene: TRBV28
D gene: .
CDR3 length: 14

CDR3 DNA: TGTGCCTCCGGGGCGGGACTTTCCTACGAGCAGTACTTC
CDR3 protein: CASGAGLSYEQYF
J gene: TRBJ2-7
clone size: .
V gene: TRBV9
D gene: .
CDR3 length: 13

CDR3 DNA: TGTGCCAGCAGCTTAGTGCGGGACAGCTCCTACGAGCAGTACTTC
CDR3 protein: CASSLVRDSSYEQYF
J gene: TRBJ2-7
clone size: .
V gene: TRBV7-6
D gene: .
CDR3 length: 15

CDR3 DNA: TGTGCCATCAGTGAGGGGGCGCCAGACAATGAGCAGTTCTTC
CDR3 protein: CAISEGAPDNEQFF
J gene: TRBJ2-1
clone size: .
V gene: TRBV10-3
D gene: .
CDR3 length: 14

CDR3 DNA: TGCAGCGCTAGACAGGGTACAGACTATGGCTACACCTTC
CDR3 protein: CSARQGTDYGYTF
J gene: TRBJ1-2
clone size: once
V gene: TRBV29-1
D gene: TRBD1
CDR3 length: 13

CDR3 DNA: TGTGCCAGCAGCTTAAGGGGGACAGGGGCGTCGAACTATGGCTACACCTTC
CDR3 protein: CASSLRGTGASNYGYTF
J gene: TRBJ1-2
clone size: .
V gene: TRBV7-2
D gene: TRBD1
CDR3 length: 17

CDR3 DNA: TGTGCCACCAGTGACCCCGGGACAGGGGCCGCCCAGCATTTT
CDR3 protein: CATSDPGTGAAQHF
J gene: TRBJ1-5
clone size: .
V gene: TRBV24-1
D gene: TRBD1
CDR3 length: 14

CDR3 DNA: TGTGCCAGCAGTTTGAACCGGGACAGCTATGGCTACACCTTC
CDR3 protein: CASSLNRDSYGYTF
J gene: TRBJ1-2
clone size: .
V gene: TRBV27
D gene: TRBD1
CDR3 length: 14

CDR3 DNA: TGCAGCGTTGTAGGGGACAGGGTCGATGGCTACACCTTC
CDR3 protein: CSVVGDRVDGYTF
J gene: TRBJ1-2
clone size: .
V gene: TRBV29-1
D gene: TRBD1
CDR3 length: 13

CDR3 DNA: TGTGCCAGCAGCCTCGGACTAGCGGGGCCCATAGGGGAGACCCAGTACTTC
CDR3 protein: CASSLGLAGPIGETQYF
J gene: TRBJ2-5
clone size: .
V gene: TRBV9
D gene: TRBD2
CDR3 length: 17

CDR3 DNA: TGTGCCAGCAGCCTGACAGGGAGGCGAGAGACCCAGTACTTC
CDR3 protein: CASSLTGRRETQYF
J gene: TRBJ2-5
clone size: .
V gene: TRBV28
D gene: .
CDR3 length: 14

CDR3 DNA: TGTGCCATCACCGCCAACAGATACTCTGGAAACACCATATATTTT
CDR3 protein: CAITANRYSGNTIYF
J gene: TRBJ1-3
clone size: .
V gene: TRBV10-3
D gene: .
CDR3 length: 15

CDR3 DNA: TGTGCCACAAAAGACAGCCCTAGCTCCTACAATGAGCAGTTCTTC
CDR3 protein: CATKDSPSSYNEQFF
J gene: TRBJ2-1
clone size: .
V gene: TRBV19
D gene: .
CDR3 length: 15

CDR3 DNA: TGTGCCAGCAGGGCTACGGGGTTGAATGGCTACACCTTC
CDR3 protein: CASRATGLNGYTF
J gene: TRBJ1-2
clone size: .
V gene: TRBV28
D gene: .
CDR3 length: 13

CDR3 DNA: TGTGCCAGCAGTTACTTGAGAGGGTTGGAGCTGTTTTTT
CDR3 protein: CASSYLRGLELFF
J gene: TRBJ2-2
clone size: .
V gene: TRBV6-2/TRBV6-3
D gene: .
CDR3 length: 13

CDR3 DNA: TGTGCCAGCAACCGGGTTGGGGCCAACGTCCTGACTTTC
CDR3 protein: CASNRVGANVLTF
J gene: TRBJ2-6
clone size: .
V gene: TRBV6-5
D gene: .
CDR3 length: 13

CDR3 DNA: TGTGCCAGCAGCTTAGAGCGAGGGAGGCTACGGCAATCACCCCTCCACTTT
CDR3 protein: CASSLERGRLRQSPLHF
J gene: TRBJ1-6
clone size: .
V gene: TRBV13
D gene: .
CDR3 length: 17

CDR3 DNA: TGTGCCAGCAGCAAAGGGTGGGACAGGGGCTTCAACATTCAGTACTTC
CDR3 protein: CASSKGWDRGFNIQYF
J gene: TRBJ2-4
clone size: once
V gene: TRBV21-1
D gene: .
CDR3 length: 16

CDR3 DNA: TGTGCCAGCAGCTTGGTTTGGGCCCTAACCTACAATGAGCAGTTCTTC
CDR3 protein: CASSLVWALTYNEQFF
J gene: TRBJ2-1
clone size: .
V gene: TRBV5-8
D gene: .
CDR3 length: 16

CDR3 DNA: TGTGCCAGCAGTTATCCTACGACCTACGAGCAGTACTTC
CDR3 protein: CASSYPTTYEQYF
J gene: TRBJ2-7
clone size: .
V gene: TRBV6-2/TRBV6-3
D gene: .
CDR3 length: 13

CDR3 DNA: TGTGCCAGCAGCCCACTAGCGGGATATTACAATGAGCAGTTCTTC
CDR3 protein: CASSPLAGYYNEQFF
J gene: TRBJ2-1
clone size: .
V gene: TRBV27
D gene: TRBD2
CDR3 length: 15

CDR3 DNA: TGTGCCAGCAGTTCAGGAGCGGGGGGGCTAACAGATACGCAGTATTTT
CDR3 protein: CASSSGAGGLTDTQYF
J gene: TRBJ2-3
clone size: .
V gene: TRBV6-5
D gene: TRBD2
CDR3 length: 16

CDR3 DNA: TGTGCCAGCAGTTTACCAACAGGTGGAGGGACTGAAGCTTTCTTT
CDR3 protein: CASSLPTGGGTEAFF
J gene: TRBJ1-1
clone size: .
V gene: TRBV28
D gene: .
CDR3 length: 15

CDR3 DNA: TGTGCCAGCAGTGAAGCGACCTCTTTGGGGGGTGGCTACACCTTC
CDR3 protein: CASSEATSLGGGYTF
J gene: TRBJ1-2
clone size: once
V gene: TRBV6-1
D gene: .
CDR3 length: 15

CDR3 DNA: TGTGCCAGCATGAGGGACATAGCAAGAGACACCATATATTTT
CDR3 protein: CASMRDIARDTIYF
J gene: TRBJ1-3
clone size: .
V gene: TRBV5-8
D gene: .
CDR3 length: 14

CDR3 DNA: TGTGCCAGCATCGCAGGGGGTTGGGATGGCTACACCTTC
CDR3 protein: CASIAGGWDGYTF
J gene: TRBJ1-2
clone size: once
V gene: TRBV28
D gene: TRBD1
CDR3 length: 13

CDR3 DNA: TGTGCCGCACAGGGGCGAACTAATGAAAAACTGTTTTTT
CDR3 protein: CAAQGRTNEKLFF
J gene: TRBJ1-4
clone size: .
V gene: TRBV10-3
D gene: TRBD1
CDR3 length: 13

CDR3 DNA: TGCGCCAGCAGTTGGCAGCGGGGAGGAGATACGCAGTATTTT
CDR3 protein: CASSWQRGGDTQYF
J gene: TRBJ2-3
clone size: few
V gene: TRBV10-2
D gene: TRBD2
CDR3 length: 14

CDR3 DNA: TGTGCCAGCAGCTCGATCGGGACAGGCTCCTACGAGCAGTACTTC
CDR3 protein: CASSSIGTGSYEQYF
J gene: TRBJ2-7
clone size: .
V gene: TRBV13
D gene: TRBD1
CDR3 length: 15

CDR3 DNA: TGTGCCAGCAGCACCGGACGAGGGCAGGGGGGCACTGAAGCTTTCTTT
CDR3 protein: CASSTGRGQGGTEAFF
J gene: TRBJ1-1
clone size: .
V gene: TRBV7-9
D gene: TRBD1
CDR3 length: 16